These T cell receptor beta chains were read from a single sample in a study of blood T cell repertoires in COVID-19. The method was immunoSEQ multiplex PCR; TCRdb's version includes in-frame clones alone and lacks a portion of them. The top ten hold about 8.6% of the sample, which has about 150,000 clones, around four fifths seen once. The sample consisted of PBMCs or T cells enriched from blood (not recorded which). These receptors originate from a woman aged 50 to 60 who had recovered from COVID-19. The CDR3 runs from the conserved cysteine through the conserved F or W. D genes are given only for firm matches. A row's size may be missing; if present it is once, few, many or a size class.

d_call,v_call,j_call,clone_size,cdr3_aa,cdr3_nt
.,TRBV27,TRBJ1-2,.,CASSLSGARNYGYTF,TGTGCCAGCAGTTTATCGGGGGCCCGGAACTATGGCTACACCTTC
TRBD1,TRBV13,TRBJ2-1,.,CASSLAGTANNEQFF,TGTGCCAGCAGCTTAGCTGGGACAGCCAACAATGAGCAGTTCTTC
.,TRBV6-5,TRBJ1-1,.,CASSRVNTEAFF,TGTGCCAGCAGCAGGGTGAACACTGAAGCTTTCTTT
TRBD2,TRBV6-4,TRBJ2-3,.,CAIQPGLAGEGCDTQYF,TGTGCCATCCAGCCGGGACTAGCGGGAGAAGGGTGCGATACGCAGTATTTT
TRBD1,TRBV28,TRBJ1-3,few,CASSSGQDRNTIYF,TGTGCCAGCAGTTCGGGACAGGATCGAAACACCATATATTTT
TRBD2,TRBV5-1,TRBJ2-1,.,CASSLEGSGGHNEQFF,TGCGCCAGCAGCTTGGAGGGTAGCGGGGGTCACAATGAGCAGTTCTTC
.,TRBV20-1,TRBJ1-2,.,CSASRSYGYTF,TGCAGTGCTAGTCGGTCCTATGGCTACACCTTC
.,TRBV7-3,TRBJ2-2,.,CASSPPGTSNTGELFF,TGTGCCAGCAGCCCGCCCGGGACATCGAACACCGGGGAGCTGTTTTTT
.,TRBV20-1,TRBJ1-2,once,CSVPREYGYTF,TGCAGTGTCCCCCGGGAGTATGGCTACACCTTC
TRBD2,TRBV15,TRBJ2-3,.,CATSRGLADTQYF,TGTGCCACCAGCCGGGGACTAGCAGATACGCAGTATTTT
TRBD2,TRBV7-6,TRBJ2-7,.,CASSLVFSGGAREQYF,TGTGCCAGCAGCTTAGTCTTTAGCGGGGGGGCCCGCGAGCAGTACTTC
TRBD2,TRBV5-1,TRBJ2-3,once,CASSEGLANTDTQYF,TGCGCCAGCAGCGAGGGACTAGCGAACACAGATACGCAGTATTTT
.,TRBV2,TRBJ1-1,.,CASSDSGIGGAFF,TGTGCCAGCAGTGACAGTGGGATCGGGGGAGCTTTCTTT
.,TRBV7-9,TRBJ1-2,.,CASSPPLPDYYGYTF,TGTGCCAGCAGCCCCCCCCTCCCGGACTACTATGGCTACACCTTC
.,TRBV28,TRBJ2-1,.,CASGQLYNEQFF,TGTGCCAGCGGCCAGTTATACAATGAGCAGTTCTTC
TRBD1,TRBV18,TRBJ1-1,.,CASSPTRTGTGAGEAFF,TGTGCCAGCTCACCGACTCGCACCGGGACAGGGGCCGGGGAAGCTTTCTTT
.,TRBV7-9,TRBJ2-7,once,CASSLGGGSYEQYF,TGTGCCAGCAGCCTAGGGGGCGGGAGCTACGAGCAGTACTTC
TRBD1,TRBV3-1/TRBV3-2,TRBJ2-2,.,CASSARQGAGTGELFF,TGTGCCAGCAGCGCCCGACAGGGGGCGGGCACCGGGGAGCTGTTTTTT
.,TRBV28,TRBJ1-1,.,CASSTQPGVLAFF,TGTGCCAGCAGCACGCAACCAGGGGTCCTAGCTTTCTTT
TRBD2,TRBV15,TRBJ2-5,.,CATSRLAGGAQETQYF,TGTGCCACCAGCAGGTTAGCGGGAGGGGCGCAAGAGACCCAGTACTTC
TRBD1,TRBV12-3/TRBV12-4,TRBJ1-2,.,CASSRTGGNGYTF,TGTGCCAGCAGTCGGACAGGGGGAAATGGCTACACCTTC
TRBD2,TRBV19,TRBJ2-1,.,CASRGTSGVSYNEQFF,TGTGCCAGTAGAGGGACTAGCGGGGTGTCCTACAATGAGCAGTTCTTC
TRBD2,TRBV19,TRBJ2-7,.,CASSIAAGATYEQYF,TGTGCCAGTAGTATAGCGGCGGGAGCCACCTACGAGCAGTACTTC
TRBD2,TRBV5-4,TRBJ2-7,.,CASKGTSGSYEQYF,TGTGCCAGCAAAGGGACTAGCGGGAGTTACGAGCAGTACTTC
TRBD2,TRBV7-2,TRBJ2-7,few,CASSLGVAGRPEQYF,TGTGCCAGCAGCTTAGGGGTAGCGGGGAGGCCCGAGCAGTACTTC
TRBD1,TRBV6-4,TRBJ1-2,.,CASSESGGYGYTF,TGTGCCAGCAGTGAATCAGGGGGCTATGGCTACACCTTC
TRBD1,TRBV6-4,TRBJ1-4,.,CASSSTGNNEKLFF,TGTGCCAGCAGTTCGACAGGGAATAATGAAAAACTGTTTTTT
.,TRBV5-5,TRBJ1-4,.,CASSLSPTTNEKLFF,TGTGCCAGCAGCTTGTCTCCTACAACTAATGAAAAACTGTTTTTT
.,TRBV14,TRBJ1-2,.,CASSHRTLTGVNYGYTF,TGTGCCAGCAGCCATCGAACATTGACAGGAGTCAACTATGGCTACACCTTC
.,TRBV29-1,TRBJ1-2,.,CSVAFDGYTF,TGCAGCGTTGCCTTTGATGGCTACACCTTC
.,TRBV4-3,TRBJ1-5,.,CASSQSPGSNQPQHF,TGCGCCAGCAGCCAAAGTCCGGGGAGCAATCAGCCCCAGCATTTT
.,TRBV7-2,TRBJ2-5,few,CASSFTDKRPQYF,TGTGCCAGCAGCTTCACAGACAAGAGACCCCAGTACTTC
.,TRBV28,TRBJ2-3,few,CASRRSTDTQYF,TGTGCCAGCAGGAGAAGCACAGATACGCAGTATTTT
.,TRBV4-2,TRBJ2-7,.,CASSQDTGSYEQYF,TGTGCCAGCAGCCAGGATACGGGGTCCTACGAGCAGTACTTC
.,TRBV4-3,TRBJ2-2,.,CASSQDAARAGTGELFF,TGCGCCAGCAGCCAAGACGCCGCGAGGGCGGGAACCGGGGAGCTGTTTTTT
.,TRBV7-9,TRBJ1-2,.,CASSLETPNYGYTF,TGTGCCAGCAGCTTAGAGACACCTAACTATGGCTACACCTTC
TRBD1,TRBV28,TRBJ1-5,once,CASRRTGQGLILNQPQHF,TGTGCCAGCAGGCGGACCGGACAGGGGTTAATCTTAAATCAGCCCCAGCATTTT
TRBD2,TRBV10-1,TRBJ2-1,.,CASMTSGLGEQFF,TGCGCCAGCATGACTAGCGGCCTCGGTGAGCAGTTCTTC
.,TRBV7-2,TRBJ2-7,few,CASSTPRRAQGAYEQYF,TGTGCCAGCAGCACTCCAAGGAGGGCGCAAGGAGCCTACGAGCAGTACTTC
.,TRBV19,TRBJ1-5,.,CASSIGGNQPQHF,TGTGCCAGTAGTATAGGAGGGAATCAGCCCCAGCATTTT
.,TRBV3-1/TRBV3-2,TRBJ1-2,few,CATTGVYGYTF,TGTGCCACTACGGGGGTCTATGGCTACACCTTC
TRBD1,TRBV9,TRBJ1-3,.,CASSADPGGLVGNTIYF,TGTGCCAGCAGCGCCGATCCAGGGGGTTTGGTTGGAAACACCATATATTTT
TRBD1,TRBV6-1,TRBJ1-3,.,CASDGQDVSGNTIYF,TGTGCCAGCGATGGACAGGACGTCTCTGGAAACACCATATATTTT
.,TRBV7-2,TRBJ2-3,.,CASSLELPDTQYF,TGTGCCAGCAGCTTAGAGCTGCCAGATACGCAGTATTTT
.,TRBV9,TRBJ1-2,.,CASSVDRNYGYTF,TGTGCCAGCAGCGTTGACAGGAACTATGGCTACACCTTC
.,TRBV5-8,TRBJ1-5,.,CASSMGGRSLGQNQPQHF,TGTGCCAGCAGCATGGGCGGGAGGTCCTTAGGACAGAATCAGCCCCAGCATTTT
.,TRBV7-2,TRBJ2-5,.,CASSFLPGQETQYF,TGTGCCAGCAGCTTTCTTCCGGGACAAGAGACCCAGTACTTC
.,TRBV19,TRBJ1-2,.,CASSISNQGMTF,TGTGCCAGTAGTATCTCAAATCAGGGGATGACCTTC
.,TRBV25-1,TRBJ1-4,.,CASSHGGGGPEKLFF,TGTGCCAGCAGTCACGGCGGCGGGGGACCTGAAAAACTGTTTTTT
.,TRBV24-1,TRBJ1-2,once,CATSPGHNYGYTF,TGTGCCACCAGCCCCGGACACAACTATGGCTACACCTTC
.,TRBV28,TRBJ2-2,.,CASRPTGIGAGELFF,TGTGCCAGCAGACCCACAGGGATCGGAGCCGGGGAGCTGTTTTTT
TRBD2,TRBV20-1,TRBJ2-1,.,CSAQREVEQFF,TGCAGTGCCCAGCGGGAGGTTGAGCAGTTCTTC